The T cell receptor beta chain under discussion was sequenced for a study of T cell responses to AZD1222 COVID-19 vaccine. The protocol was immunoSEQ multiplex PCR, while the TCRdb copy is restricted to in-frame clones and leaves out a portion. Of over 150,000 clones in the sample, about 93% were seen once. The V gene's germline CDR1 is DFQATT and CDR2 SNEGSKA (reference sequence). CDR3 length: 11 residues. The V gene lost 6 bases and the J gene lost 8 bases, with 13 bases spanning the gap. The V call is TRBV20-1, the J call TRBJ1-2; tentative D call: TRBD1 (5 bases). This receptor was identified in an adult who received the MenACWY meningococcal vaccine as a control. The input for sequencing was peripheral blood, taken 28 days after the second dose of the MenACWY control vaccine. CDR3 sequence (DNA): TGCAGTGCCCAGGGAGTAGGAGGCTACACCTTC. Translating gives CSAQGVGGYTF.